These 17 T cell receptor beta chains originate from one sample sequenced in a study of OX40 agonist ivuxolimab in advanced cancers. Profiled with immunoSEQ multiplex PCR; TCRdb holds only in-frame clones, not every one. Of some 95,000 clones in the sample, over 75% are singletons; the top ten hold 3% to 4%. The sequenced sample was CD4+ or CD8+ T cells sorted from blood, obtained in a trial of the OX40 agonist ivuxolimab. Receptor source: an adult with an advanced solid tumor such as melanoma, head and neck, liver or kidney cancer.

The chain employs TRBV2 and TRBJ2-1; maybe TRBD1 (6 bases). Germline V CDR1 and CDR2: SNHLY, FYNNEI. V lost 8 bases and J 5 bases, leaving 13 bases between the germline ends. The CDR3 extends over 13 amino acids. For the CDR3, the DNA is TGTGCCAGCGGATGGGACACAAACAATGAGCAGTTCTTC. Its protein product is CASGWDTNNEQFF.

The chain recombines TRBV19 with TRBJ2-7; the match to TRBD2 covers 8 bases. Germline CDR1 LNHDA, CDR2 SQIVND (reference sequence). CDR3 length: 14 residues. Losses at the gene ends were 5 bases for V and 7 bases for J; bases not matched to a gene: 10. DNA of the CDR3: TGTGCCAGTAGTGGTACTATTAGCGGGAAGGAGCAGTACTTC. Translating it yields CASSGTISGKEQYF.

CDR3 bases: TGCGCCAGCAGCTTGTTAGGGGTGAACACTGAAGCTTTCTTT. Translation: CASSLLGVNTEAFF. J is TRBJ1-1 and V is TRBV5-1; D is possibly TRBD1 (5 bases). V lost 1 base, J lost 0 bases, and 7 bases lay in between. Germline assignment: CDR1 SGHRS and CDR2 YFSETQ. The CDR3 totals 14 residues. Supplemented by reference TRBV5-1 and TRBJ1-1, the full variable domain reads KAGVTQTPRYLIKTRGQQVTLSCSPISGHRSVSWYQQTPGQGLQFLFEYFSETQRNKGNFPGRFSGRQFSNSRSEMNVSTLELGDSALYLCASSLLGVNTEAFFGQGTRLTVV.

This clone was seen just once. The rearrangement joins TRBV7-8 to TRBJ2-5, with D possibly being TRBD2 (5 bases). TRBJ2-7 matches the DNA end more closely, so the J call is doubtful. The CDR3 consists of 12 residues. The germline V gene encodes CDR1 SGHVS and CDR2 FQNEAQ. In nucleotides, the CDR3 is TGTGCCAGCAGCCCAGAGGGCTACGAGCAGTACTTC. Translating gives CASSPEGYEQYF.

The gene calls are TRBV6-6 and TRBJ2-1; TRBD2 matches 7 bases. Germline V gene data show CDR1 as MNHNY and CDR2 as SVGAGI (reference sequence). This CDR3 is built from 15 residues. Trimming removed 0 bases from V and 5 bases from J; junction bases left unmatched: 4. The CDR3 region has the DNA TGTGCCAGCAGTTACTCAAATCTAGCGGACAATGAGCAGTTCTTC. This translates into CASSYSNLADNEQFF.

The CDR3 nucleotides are TGTGCCAGCAGCCATGGACTAGCGGGAGTGGGAAATGAGCAGTTCTTC. Residues: CASSHGLAGVGNEQFF. This sequence joins TRBV13 and TRBJ2-1; 13 bases are shared with TRBD2. The length of the CDR3 is 16 residues. CDR1 is PRHDT and CDR2 is FYEKMQ in the germline V gene (reference sequence). The J segment lost 7 bases and the V segment lost 5 bases, leaving 8 bases of the junction unmatched.

This chain joins TRBV5-1 and TRBJ2-3; D not certain. V dropped 0 bases and J dropped 1 base, with 6 bases sitting between them. There are 14 residues in the CDR3. Germline V gene data show CDR1 as SGHRS and CDR2 as YFSETQ. CDR3 DNA: TGCGCCAGCAGCTTGGAAGACGGCACAGATACGCAGTATTTT. Its protein is CASSLEDGTDTQYF.

This chain connects TRBV30 to TRBJ1-1; D is unresolved. Germline V CDR1 and CDR2: GTSNPN, SVGIG (reference sequence). Between the trimmed V and J ends, which lost 0 bases and 5 bases, there was a span of 10 bases. The CDR3 loop spans 13 amino acids. The CDR3 DNA follows: TGTGCCTGGAGTGTACGGCGGGAAACTGAAGCTTTCTTT. Residues: CAWSVRRETEAFF.

V usage is TRBV7-6 and J usage is TRBJ2-5; D gene ambiguous. This CDR3 has 14 amino acids. The V and J ends lost 4 bases and 1 base respectively, with 10 bases between them. Germline CDR1 reads SGHVS; CDR2 reads FNYEAQ. CDR3 sequence reads: CASSSLRGQETQYF. The CDR3 DNA is TGTGCCAGCAGCTCCCTTCGCGGCCAAGAGACCCAGTACTTC.

This rearrangement joins TRBV7-6 to TRBJ2-7; D not resolved. The length of the CDR3 is 14 residues. Germline V CDR1 and CDR2: SGHVS, FNYEAQ. V lost 5 bases to trimming and J lost 4 bases, with 15 bases between them. The CDR3 reads CASSPGLVGYEQYF. The CDR3 DNA reads TGTGCCAGCAGCCCGGGTCTAGTTGGGTACGAGCAGTACTTC.

The chain carries TRBV7-3 and TRBJ2-2; D remains unclear. The CDR3 covers 12 residues. Germline V lookup: CDR1 SGHTA, CDR2 FQGTGA. V lost 5 bases and J 9 bases, leaving 10 bases between the germline ends. CDR3 residues: CASSPPRRELFF. As DNA, the CDR3 is TGTGCCAGCAGCCCGCCCCGCAGGGAGCTGTTTTTT.

In regard to this clone: Other DNA sequences in the same sample also yield this CDR3. The chain is built from TRBV28 and TRBJ2-7; 11 positions match TRBD2. The CDR3 length is 14 residues. The germline V gene has CDR1 MDHEN and CDR2 SYDVKM. V shed 2 bases, J shed 4 bases, and the junction held 1 base outside the gene matches. CDR3 amino acids: CASSLASGRYEQYF. CDR3 in DNA: TGTGCCAGCAGTTTAGCTAGCGGGAGGTACGAGCAGTACTTC. Together with reference TRBV28 and TRBJ2-7, the CDR3 gives the full variable domain: DVKVTQSSRYLVKRTGEKVFLECVQDMDHENMFWYRQDPGLGLRLIYFSYDVKMKEKGDIPEGYSVSREKKERFSLILESASTNQTSMYLCASSLASGRYEQYFGPGTRLTVT.

The chain joins TRBV19 to TRBJ2-2, with a tentative D call TRBD2 (6 bases). The CDR3 contains 14 residues. The V gene lost 1 base and the J gene lost 6 bases, with 9 bases spanning the gap. Germline CDR1 is LNHDA and CDR2 is SQIVND (reference sequence). CDR3 in amino acids: CASSIGEVSGELFF. The CDR3 coding sequence is TGTGCCAGTAGTATAGGGGAGGTCTCCGGGGAGCTGTTTTTT.

The chain links TRBV25-1 to TRBJ2-5; D possibly corresponds to TRBD2 (7 bases). Germline loops: CDR1 MGHDK, CDR2 SYGVNS. The CDR3 is made up of 14 amino acids. The ends were cut back, 7 bases at V and 3 bases at J, with 15 bases in the middle. In DNA form, the CDR3 reads TGTGCCAGCACGGGGGGAGGGGGTGAAGAGACCCAGTACTTC. Translated: CASTGGGGEETQYF. Filled out from reference TRBV25-1 and TRBJ2-5, the complete variable domain reads EADIYQTPRYLVIGTGKKITLECSQTMGHDKMYWYQQDPGMELHLIHYSYGVNSTEKGDLSSESTVSRIRTEHFPLTLESARPSHTSQYLCASTGGGGEETQYFGPGTRLLVL.

This clone was seen only once. This chain connects TRBV28 to TRBJ2-2; D not resolved. Per germline, CDR1 MDHEN and CDR2 SYDVKM. V lost 2 bases and J 3 bases, leaving 7 bases between the germline ends. This CDR3 contains 14 residues. This CDR3 reads CASSLRYYTGELFF. CDR3 nucleotide sequence: TGTGCCAGCAGTTTACGGTATTACACCGGGGAGCTGTTTTTT.

This clone came up once. The CDR3 sequence is CASSPGGAGDPGELFF. CDR3 bases: TGTGCCAGTAGTCCGGGGGGAGCGGGAGATCCCGGGGAGCTGTTTTTT. This sequence joins TRBV19 and TRBJ2-2; 8 positions match TRBD2. Germline V CDR1 and CDR2: LNHDA, SQIVND (reference sequence). The CDR3 length is 16 residues. The V segment lost 5 bases and the J segment 6 bases; nucleotides outside the gene matches: 11. Looking up the rest from reference TRBV19 and TRBJ2-2 gives the full variable domain: DGGITQSPKYLFRKEGQNVTLSCEQNLNHDAMYWYRQDPGQGLRLIYYSQIVNDFQKGDIAEGYSVSREKKESFPLTVTSAQKNPTAFYLCASSPGGAGDPGELFFGEGSRLTVL.

In this sample, this clone turned up a few times. The V and J genes are TRBV2 and TRBJ2-3; 10 bases map to TRBD2. CDR1 and CDR2 from the germline V gene are SNHLY and FYNNEI. This CDR3 region has 15 residues. The chain's CDR3 is CAGAQAGGPTDTQYF. The CDR3 DNA reads as TGTGCTGGGGCCCAAGCGGGAGGGCCCACAGATACGCAGTATTTT.